This entry features one TCR beta chain sequence. Its specific antigen is unknown. The sample holds no much larger clone one base away, and base qualities are not on file. The sample is drawn from a study of cytotoxic CD8 clonotypes in ibrutinib-treated CLL (dated by TCRdb to the early 2020s). Notes on the research overall: The cohort was composed of ten to eleven relapsed/refractory and about 15 treatment-naive patients; IGHV unmutated status was identified in 17 patients. Responses were partial in some 24 patients and complete in 2; after median about 63 months follow-up, some 15 stayed in remission and approximately twelve progressed. The response samples were drawn at a median of 12 months into treatment, with a range of about 6 to 40 months. On average, each sample yielded some 250,000 productive templates and under 95,000 productive rearrangements. Of the 80 to 95 participants in the trial, 20 to 30 had longitudinal samples available. Cryopreserved peripheral blood mononuclear cells were collected at three points: before therapy, at response, and at either sustained remission or disease progression.

CDR3 length: 16 amino acids, cysteine to phenylalanine. Kept here is only the CDR3 DNA, which spans 48 bases and is read in frame from base 1. V and J lose 0 bases and 4 bases, and a span of 14 bases separates them. The germline V gene (reference sequence) supplies CDR1 SGHNT and CDR2 YYREEE. Roughly 1.9 micrograms of genomic DNA were extracted from cryopreserved PBMCs for TCR beta library preparation. Longitudinal blood samples from CLL patients receiving ibrutinib monotherapy were subjected to high-throughput TCR beta sequencing. The patients were enrolled in a single-center, open-label phase 2 trial of ibrutinib monotherapy. On the study overall, not on this receptor specifically: Baseline clonality was found to be higher than that of age-matched healthy donors and was strongly correlated with circulating CD8+ T-cell counts. Clonality increased at ibrutinib response, stayed stable in sustained remission, and fell back toward baseline at progression. Public clonotypes were rare and either contracted or stayed stable during treatment, and the rise in clonality at ibrutinib response reflected the expansion of private clonotypes. Sampling times were not matched between sustained-remission and progressing patients, and lymph node repertoires were not studied.

The goal of deep resolution MiSeq sequencing was a depth between 1 in 1 million and 1 in 200,000 T cells, and coverage averaged 10x per clonotype. The immunoSEQ hsTCRB Kit was used to generate TCR beta libraries. The source study handled its data this way. ImmunoSEQ Data Assistant and ImmunoSEQ Analyzer were used for data analysis, and V, D and J genes were assigned according to IMGT definitions. Clonality, which ranges from 0 to 1, was calculated as one minus the normalized Shannon entropy of productive rearrangement frequencies. Only overrepresented clonotypes making up at least 0.05% of each patient's repertoire were included in the public clonotype analysis. Approximately 13 age-matched healthy donor repertoires from immuneACCESS served as clonality controls. Imported from immuneACCESS, the table was reduced by TCRdb to in-frame sequences with V and J called. These copies leave out some clones; in studies compared against another copy, an unresolved V gene accounts for under half, and the cause of the remainder is not known. That table is the source of V, J and clone size, and D and trimming were worked out from the DNA. The sample contains almost 85,000 clones, around 83% of them found a single time. The ten largest clones capture under 6.5% of the sample.

This sample comprised PBMCs, obtained before ibrutinib treatment. This TCR was sampled from a human donor with chronic lymphocytic leukemia. In this chain, TRBV5-4 is recombined with TRBJ1-3; D gene: possibly TRBD1, on 6 matching bases. CDR3 protein: CASSLVQGVGGNTIYF. The nucleotides read TGTGCCAGCAGCTTGGTACAGGGTGTAGGAGGAAACACCATATATTTT.